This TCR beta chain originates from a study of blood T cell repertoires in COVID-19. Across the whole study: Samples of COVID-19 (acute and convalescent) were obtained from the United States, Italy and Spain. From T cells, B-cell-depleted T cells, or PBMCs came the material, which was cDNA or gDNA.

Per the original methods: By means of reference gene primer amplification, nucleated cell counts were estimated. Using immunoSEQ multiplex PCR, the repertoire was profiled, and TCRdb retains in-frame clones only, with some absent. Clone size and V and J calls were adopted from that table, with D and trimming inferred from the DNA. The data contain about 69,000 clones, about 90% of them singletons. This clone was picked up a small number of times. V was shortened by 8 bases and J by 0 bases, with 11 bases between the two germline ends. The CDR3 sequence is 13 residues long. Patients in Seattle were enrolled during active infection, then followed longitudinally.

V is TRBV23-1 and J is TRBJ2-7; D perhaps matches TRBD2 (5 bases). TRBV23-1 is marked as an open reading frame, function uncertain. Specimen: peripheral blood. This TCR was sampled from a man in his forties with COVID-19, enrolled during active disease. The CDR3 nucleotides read TGCGCCAGCTCCGCCGAGGGCTCCTACGAGCAGTACTTC. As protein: CASSAEGSYEQYF.